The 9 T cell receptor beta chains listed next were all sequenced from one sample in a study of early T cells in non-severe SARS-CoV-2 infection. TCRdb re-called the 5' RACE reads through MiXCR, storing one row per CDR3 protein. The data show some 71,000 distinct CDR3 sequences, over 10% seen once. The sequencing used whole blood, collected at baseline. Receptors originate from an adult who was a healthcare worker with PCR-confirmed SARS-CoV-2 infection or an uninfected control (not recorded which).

CDR3 in amino acids: CASSKYGNGPLDTQYF. The DNA of the CDR3 is TGTGCCAGCAGTAAGTACGGGAACGGACCCTTGGATACGCAGTATTTT. The chain links TRBV11-2 to TRBJ2-3, with D perhaps TRBD2 (5 bases). Between the trimmed V and J ends, which lost 6 bases and 6 bases, there was a span of 22 bases. Germline loops: CDR1 SGHAT, CDR2 FQNNGV. This CDR3 region has 16 residues.

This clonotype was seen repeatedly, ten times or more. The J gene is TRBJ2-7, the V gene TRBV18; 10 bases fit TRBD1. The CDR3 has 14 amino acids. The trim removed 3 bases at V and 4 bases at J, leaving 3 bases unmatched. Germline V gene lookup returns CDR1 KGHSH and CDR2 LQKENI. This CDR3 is CASSPGQGMYEQYF. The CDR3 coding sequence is TGTGCCAGCTCACCGGGACAGGGGATGTACGAGCAGTACTTC.

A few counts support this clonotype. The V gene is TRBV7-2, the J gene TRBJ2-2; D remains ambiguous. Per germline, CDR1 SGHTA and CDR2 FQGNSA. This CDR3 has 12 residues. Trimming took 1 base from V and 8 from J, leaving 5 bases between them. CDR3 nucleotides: TGTGCCAGCAGCTTAGTGGAGGGGGAGCTGTTTTTT. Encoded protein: CASSLVEGELFF.

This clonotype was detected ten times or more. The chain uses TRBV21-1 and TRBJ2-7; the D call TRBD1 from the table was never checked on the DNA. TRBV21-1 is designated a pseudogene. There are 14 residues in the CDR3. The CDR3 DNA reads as TGTGCCAGCGCCGGGACAGGGAATTCCTACGAGCAGTACTTC. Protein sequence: CASAGTGNSYEQYF.

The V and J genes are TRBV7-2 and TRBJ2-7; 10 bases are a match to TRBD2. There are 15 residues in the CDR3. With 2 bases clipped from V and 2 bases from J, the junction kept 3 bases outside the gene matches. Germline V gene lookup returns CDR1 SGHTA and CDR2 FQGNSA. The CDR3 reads CASSLTSGITYEQYF. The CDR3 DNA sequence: TGTGCCAGCAGCTTAACTAGCGGGATAACCTACGAGCAGTACTTC.

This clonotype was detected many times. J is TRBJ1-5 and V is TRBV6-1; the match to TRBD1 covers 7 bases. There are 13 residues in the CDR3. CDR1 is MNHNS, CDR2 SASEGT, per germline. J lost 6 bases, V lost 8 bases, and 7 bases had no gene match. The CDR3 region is CASWGQPLQPQHF. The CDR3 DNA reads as TGTGCCAGCTGGGGACAGCCGCTTCAGCCCCAGCATTTT.

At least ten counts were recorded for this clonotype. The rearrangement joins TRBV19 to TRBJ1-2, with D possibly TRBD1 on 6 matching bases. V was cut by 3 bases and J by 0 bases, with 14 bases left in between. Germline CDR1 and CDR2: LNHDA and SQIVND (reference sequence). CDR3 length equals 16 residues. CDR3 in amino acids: CASSMDPGQANYGYTF. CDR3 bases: TGTGCCAGTAGTATGGACCCGGGACAAGCTAACTATGGCTACACCTTC.

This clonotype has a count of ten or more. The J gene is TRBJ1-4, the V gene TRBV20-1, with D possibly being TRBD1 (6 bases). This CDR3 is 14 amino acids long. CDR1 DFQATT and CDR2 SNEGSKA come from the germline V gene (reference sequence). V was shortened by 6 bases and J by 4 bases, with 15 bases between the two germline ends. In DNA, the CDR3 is TGCAGTGCCCAAAAGGGGGGCGTTAATGAAAAACTGTTTTTT. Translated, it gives CSAQKGGVNEKLFF.

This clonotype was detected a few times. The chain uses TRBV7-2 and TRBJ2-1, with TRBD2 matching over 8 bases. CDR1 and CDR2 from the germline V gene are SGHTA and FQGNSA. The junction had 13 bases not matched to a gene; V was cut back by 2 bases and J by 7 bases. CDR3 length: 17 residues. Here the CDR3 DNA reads TGTGCCAGCAGCTTACTTAGCGGGACGTTCTACCAAAATGAGCAGTTCTTC. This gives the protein CASSLLSGTFYQNEQFF.